These T cell receptor beta chains were read from a single sample in a study of radiation and T cells in renal cell carcinoma. Sequencing was performed with immunoSEQ multiplex PCR; in TCRdb, only in-frame clones are kept and a portion is missing. The sample records tens of thousands of clones, around three quarters being singletons. The sample consisted of blood, taken from a patient whose treatment included radiotherapy and nephrectomy. The receptors come from a man in his fifties or sixties with renal cell carcinoma. CDR3s include the opening cysteine and the closing phenylalanine or tryptophan. The D gene is left open where the match is weak. Size tells how often a clone was seen (once, few, many) or the class of an expanded clone, and some rows leave it out.

V gene	D gene	CDR3 length	J gene	clone size	CDR3 protein	CDR3 DNA
TRBV5-4	TRBD1	15	TRBJ2-5	.	CASSAEVDRGETQYF	TGTGCCAGCAGCGCCGAAGTGGACAGGGGGGAGACCCAGTACTTC
TRBV2	.	13	TRBJ1-2	.	CASSSGGNYGYTF	TGTGCCAGCAGTTCGGGGGGAAACTATGGCTACACCTTC
TRBV6-5	.	12	TRBJ2-1	.	CATLGSGDEQFF	TGTGCCACCTTAGGGAGCGGCGATGAGCAGTTCTTC
TRBV15	.	15	TRBJ1-2	.	CATSRELGDLYGYTF	TGTGCCACCAGCAGAGAGTTGGGGGATCTCTATGGCTACACCTTC
TRBV4-3	TRBD1	16	TRBJ2-7	.	CASSHSATGESYEQYF	TGCGCCAGCAGCCATTCCGCGACAGGGGAGTCCTACGAGCAGTACTTC
TRBV11-2	.	16	TRBJ2-5	few	CASSSALTEEQETQYF	TGTGCCAGCAGCTCAGCCCTGACAGAAGAACAAGAGACCCAGTACTTC
TRBV6-4	TRBD2	15	TRBJ2-1	few	CASSDSPSGRNEQFF	TGTGCCAGCAGTGACTCTCCTAGCGGGAGAAATGAGCAGTTCTTC
TRBV6-5	.	12	TRBJ2-1	.	CASSLRGNEQFF	TGTGCCAGCAGTCTACGGGGGAATGAGCAGTTCTTC
TRBV7-2	.	16	TRBJ1-1	few	CASSRFPRTVNTEAFF	TGTGCCAGCAGCCGCTTCCCTAGGACTGTGAACACTGAAGCTTTCTTT
TRBV5-4	.	12	TRBJ2-1	.	CASSLRMGEQFF	TGTGCCAGCAGCTTGCGGATGGGGGAGCAGTTCTTC
TRBV5-1	TRBD2	17	TRBJ2-5	.	CASSPRLAGGPSETQYF	TGCGCCAGCAGCCCAAGATTAGCGGGAGGGCCCTCAGAGACCCAGTACTTC
TRBV6-6	TRBD2	15	TRBJ2-7	.	CASSNQRGGSYEQYF	TGTGCCAGCAGTAACCAGCGGGGGGGCTCCTACGAGCAGTACTTC
TRBV5-1	.	14	TRBJ2-2	.	CASRAGFRTGELFF	TGCGCCAGCAGAGCGGGTTTCCGCACCGGGGAGCTGTTTTTT
TRBV14	.	15	TRBJ2-3	.	CASSQFRVVTDTQYF	TGTGCCAGCAGCCAGTTCAGGGTTGTTACAGATACGCAGTATTTT
TRBV6-6	.	16	TRBJ1-3	.	CASRDDVRLSGNTIYF	TGTGCCAGCAGGGACGACGTCCGGCTCTCTGGAAACACCATATATTTT
TRBV19	.	11	TRBJ2-3	.	CASSMRGTQYF	TGTGCCAGTAGCATGAGGGGTACGCAGTATTTT
TRBV30	.	15	TRBJ2-3	few	CAWSVRRVPTDTQYF	TGTGCCTGGAGTGTCCGGCGGGTCCCCACAGATACGCAGTATTTT